A selection of T cell receptor beta chains follows, all from one sample in a study of blood T cell repertoires in COVID-19. Clones were sequenced by immunoSEQ multiplex PCR, and TCRdb holds only the in-frame ones, with some missing. The sample yields under 300,000 clones, 85% to 90% seen once. The sample taken for sequencing was peripheral blood. The receptors originated from a woman between 70 and 85 years old with active or convalescent COVID-19. CDR3s include the opening cysteine and the closing phenylalanine or tryptophan. D genes are given only for firm matches. Rows may omit the clone size; those that give it use once, few, many or a size class.

NA TRBJ1-5 NA TRBV4-3 TGCGCCAGCAGCCAAGATCTAGTGAATAGCAATCAGCCCCAGCATTTT CASSQDLVNSNQPQHF
NA TRBJ2-7 NA TRBV6-2/TRBV6-3 TGTGCCAGCAGTTTCGCGGGGCGCTACGAGCAGTACTTC CASSFAGRYEQYF
NA TRBJ1-5 NA TRBV9 TGTGCCAGCAGCGTAGAGGGAGACCCGCCCCAGCATTTT CASSVEGDPPQHF
NA TRBJ1-3 NA TRBV5-1 TGCGCCAGCAGCTCAACAGGGTCTGGAAACACCATATATTTT CASSSTGSGNTIYF
NA TRBJ2-7 once TRBV21-1 TGTGCCAGCAGCAGCCAACTAGGGACAGGGAACCTCTACGAGCAGTACTTC CASSSQLGTGNLYEQYF
NA TRBJ2-1 NA TRBV6-1 TGTGCCAGCAGTGAGGGAGCCCTCCCCCACAATGAGCAGTTCTTC CASSEGALPHNEQFF
NA TRBJ1-2 NA TRBV5-8 TGTGCCAGCAGCTTGGACAGGCCTGGCTACACCTTC CASSLDRPGYTF
NA TRBJ1-1 NA TRBV7-9 TGTGCCAGCAGCGCGCACAGGGTAGAGAACACTGAAGCTTTCTTT CASSAHRVENTEAFF
TRBD2 TRBJ2-4 NA TRBV5-4 TGTGCCAGCAGCCTAGCGGTCGGGGGGATAAACATTCAGTACTTC CASSLAVGGINIQYF
NA TRBJ1-2 NA TRBV28 TGTGCCAGCAGCCGGTTCTATGGCTACACCTTC CASSRFYGYTF
NA TRBJ1-5 NA TRBV7-9 TGTGCCAGCAGCTTAGGTATTGAAGGCGGTCAGCCCCAGCATTTT CASSLGIEGGQPQHF
TRBD2 TRBJ2-5 NA TRBV10-2 TGCGCCAGCAGGGCAGCGGGGGGGCTGGAGACCCAGTACTTC CASRAAGGLETQYF
NA TRBJ1-2 NA TRBV19 TGTGCCAGTAGTGGGAGCCCGAGAGGTGGCTACACCTTC CASSGSPRGGYTF
TRBD2 TRBJ2-2 NA TRBV2 TGTGCCAGCAGTCGGACTAGCGGGGGATACACCGGGGAGCTGTTTTTT CASSRTSGGYTGELFF
NA TRBJ1-3 NA TRBV7-2 TGTGCCAGCAGCTTAGGGGGCCACTCTGGAAACACCATATATTTT CASSLGGHSGNTIYF
NA TRBJ2-2 NA TRBV5-1 TGCGCCAGCAGCTGGACTCTTACCGGGGAGCTGTTTTTT CASSWTLTGELFF
NA TRBJ1-6 NA TRBV4-3 TGCGCCAGCAGCCAAGAAGGTGCGGGGGGCTCCAATTCACCCCTCCACTTT CASSQEGAGGSNSPLHF
NA TRBJ1-2 NA TRBV7-8 TGTGCCAGCGTTAGGGACTTTCGGGGGGTCTATGGCTACACCTTC CASVRDFRGVYGYTF
NA TRBJ1-6 once TRBV27 TGTGCCAGCAGTCCCCTGAGGTTAGGGGAAACAGGTTCCTATAATTCACCCCTCCACTTT CASSPLRLGETGSYNSPLHF
TRBD2 TRBJ2-1 NA TRBV9 TGTGCCAGCAGCGTGGGAGGGGAACTGGATCCCAATGAGCAGTTCTTC CASSVGGELDPNEQFF
NA TRBJ2-2 NA TRBV18 TGTGCCAGCTCACCAGGGGCCCCTAACACCGGGGAGCTGTTTTTT CASSPGAPNTGELFF
NA TRBJ1-2 NA TRBV5-5 TGTGCCAGCAGCTTGACTAACAGGGTCGATGGTGGCTACACCTTC CASSLTNRVDGGYTF
NA TRBJ1-5 few TRBV7-2 TGTGCCAGCAGCTTAGGAGGGCCTCAGCCCCAGCATTTT CASSLGGPQPQHF
NA TRBJ1-5 NA TRBV7-8 TGTGCCAGCAGCGTTCATGAGACAGATCAGCCCCAGCATTTT CASSVHETDQPQHF
TRBD1 TRBJ1-6 few TRBV4-3 TGCGCCAGCAGCCAAGATCTCGGGGACAGGGGGCAGAATTCACCCCTCCACTTT CASSQDLGDRGQNSPLHF
NA TRBJ1-4 NA TRBV7-2 TGTGCCAGCAGCCAACCCAGGGGCACTAATGAAAAACTGTTTTTT CASSQPRGTNEKLFF
TRBD1 TRBJ1-6 NA TRBV6-5 TGTGCCAGCAGCCGTGGACAGGTTCCCTATTCACCCCTCCACTTT CASSRGQVPYSPLHF
NA TRBJ1-1 NA TRBV5-1 TGCGCCAGCAGGGAGTTGCCCACGAACACTGAAGCTTTCTTT CASRELPTNTEAFF
NA TRBJ2-2 NA TRBV24-1 TGTGCCACCAGTGATTTAGGCGGCCGCTCTACCACCGGGGAGCTGTTTTTT CATSDLGGRSTTGELFF
TRBD1 TRBJ2-7 NA TRBV7-9 TGTGCCAGCAGCCCGAACAGGGGCCCAGGGTCCCCCTACGAGCAGTACTTC CASSPNRGPGSPYEQYF
TRBD2 TRBJ2-7 NA TRBV9 TGTGCCAGCAGCCTTTGGGGACTAGCGGGTTACGAGCAGTACTTC CASSLWGLAGYEQYF
TRBD2 TRBJ2-7 NA TRBV6-5 TGTGCCAGCAGTTCTTCCGGGGGGGGGCTCTACGAGCAGTACTTC CASSSSGGGLYEQYF
NA TRBJ1-2 NA TRBV5-1 TGCGCCAGCAGGTTAGCCCAGGGCAGGGACTATGGCTACACCTTC CASRLAQGRDYGYTF
NA TRBJ2-7 many TRBV29-1 TGCAGCGCCGGAGTTGGTTACGAGCAGTACTTC CSAGVGYEQYF
NA TRBJ1-3 NA TRBV7-2 TGTGCCAGCAGCTTAGGGGTGGGCACTCCCTCTGGAAACACCATATATTTT CASSLGVGTPSGNTIYF
NA TRBJ2-1 once TRBV9 TGTGCCAGCAGCTTTGCGAGGTACAATGAGCAGTTCTTC CASSFARYNEQFF
NA TRBJ2-1 once TRBV5-1 TGCGCCAGCAGCTTGGACCCCGGTTACCTAGCCGGGTCCTACAATGAGCAGTTCTTC CASSLDPGYLAGSYNEQFF
TRBD2 TRBJ2-4 NA TRBV4-3 TGCGCCAGCAGCCAAGAACTAGCGGGGGGGATCGGAGCCAAAAACATTCAGTACTTC CASSQELAGGIGAKNIQYF
NA TRBJ2-6 NA TRBV7-2 TGTGCCAGCAGCTTATCGGGGGATGGGGCCAACGTCCTGACTTTC CASSLSGDGANVLTF
NA TRBJ1-1 NA TRBV24-1 TGTGCCACCAGGAGAAGTAACGGGAACACTGAAGCTTTCTTT CATRRSNGNTEAFF
NA TRBJ1-1 NA TRBV7-9 TGTGCCAGCTTTACGGACAGCTTGGCGGACACTGAAGCTTTCTTT CASFTDSLADTEAFF
NA TRBJ2-5 NA TRBV5-4 TGTGCCAGCAGCTTAGCAGGCCCCGAGACCCAGTACTTC CASSLAGPETQYF
TRBD2 TRBJ2-2 NA TRBV7-6 TGTGCCAGCAGCGGACGGACTAGCGGGGGCGGGGAGCTGTTTTTT CASSGRTSGGGELFF
NA TRBJ2-1 NA TRBV7-3 TGTGCCAGCAGCTTATCCCGATCGAGCTCCTACAATGAGCAGTTCTTC CASSLSRSSSYNEQFF
TRBD1 TRBJ2-3 NA TRBV27 TGTGCCAGCAGTTTATCCGCTGTGGACAGGGCTCTCACAGATACGCAGTATTTT CASSLSAVDRALTDTQYF
TRBD1 TRBJ2-7 NA TRBV10-1 TGCGCCAGCAGTCCTCAGGGACAGAATTCTCCCTACGAGCAGTACTTC CASSPQGQNSPYEQYF
NA TRBJ1-1 NA TRBV3-1/TRBV3-2 TGTGCCAGCAGCCGAGCAGGTGAAGCTTTCTTT CASSRAGEAFF
NA TRBJ1-5 once TRBV19 TGTGCCAGTAGTCTAAGGGGTGATAGCAATCAGCCCCAGCATTTT CASSLRGDSNQPQHF
NA TRBJ1-1 NA TRBV29-1 TGCAGCGTTGAGGTAGCGGGGCGGGGGAACACTGAAGCTTTCTTT CSVEVAGRGNTEAFF
TRBD1 TRBJ2-7 few TRBV6-5 TGTGCCAGCACTCGGGACAGGGCATTCTACGAGCAGTACTTC CASTRDRAFYEQYF
NA TRBJ1-3 NA TRBV6-2/TRBV6-3 TGTGCCAGCAGTTCCAGGAGGTCCGCTGGAAACACCATATATTTT CASSSRRSAGNTIYF
NA TRBJ1-1 NA TRBV6-5 TGTGCCAGCAGCTATCGGTTTGGAGACACTGAAGCTTTCTTT CASSYRFGDTEAFF
NA TRBJ1-4 NA TRBV7-9 TGTGCCAGCAGCTTAGCGACAGATAATGAAAAACTGTTTTTT CASSLATDNEKLFF
NA TRBJ1-1 NA TRBV19 TGTGCCAGGGAACAGGGCTGGGTCAACACTGAAGCTTTCTTT CAREQGWVNTEAFF
NA TRBJ1-3 few TRBV7-8 TGTGCCAGCAGCCGATGGGCAAGGATGGACACCATATATTTT CASSRWARMDTIYF